This record covers a single TCR beta chain. This sample was included in a study of blood T cell repertoires in COVID-19. About the study: Collection of acute and convalescent COVID-19 samples took place in the United States, Italy and Spain. From T cells, B-cell-depleted T cells, or PBMCs came the material, which was cDNA or gDNA.

Under the authors' procedure: Estimation of nucleated cell counts was performed using reference gene primer amplification. The method was immunoSEQ multiplex PCR; TCRdb's version includes in-frame clones alone and lacks a portion of them. Clone size and V and J calls were adopted from that table, with D and trimming inferred from the DNA. The table lists some 130,000 clones, 70% to 90% of them singletons. The V segment lost 2 bases and the J segment 5 bases; nucleotides outside the gene matches: 5. The CDR3 runs to 14 residues. Germline V gene data show CDR1 as KGHSH and CDR2 as LQKENI. Material: peripheral blood. The chain joins TRBV18 to TRBJ1-1, with 7 positions matching TRBD1. The TCR originated in a man between 45 and 60 years old with acute or convalescent COVID-19. Written as DNA, the CDR3 is TGTGCCAGCTCACCAGGGGTCAGGGGGACTGAAGCTTTCTTT. Translating it yields CASSPGVRGTEAFF.